This T cell receptor (beta chain) is from a study of control samples from healthy donors and cancer patients. Germline lookup yields CDR1 MDHEN and CDR2 SYDVKM. With 6 bases removed from V and 5 bases from J, the gap between germline ends came to 10 bases. The CDR3 loop spans 12 amino acids. The assay was immunoSEQ multiplex PCR, and TCRdb's table has in-frame clones only and misses some. The table includes about 140,000 clones, approximately 94% detected once. The origin of this receptor is a man aged 40-55 years in good health. Sequencing was carried out using blood. J is TRBJ1-2 and V is TRBV28; D uncertain. The CDR3 here is CASRKTVYGYTF. CDR3 coding DNA: TGTGCCAGCAGGAAAACCGTTTATGGCTACACCTTC.